This T cell receptor (beta chain) was retrieved from a study of blood T cells in healthy people across ages. Through a sample-barcoded 5' primer and a J-beta primer mix, a second PCR was run for roughly 7 to 12 cycles. Sequencing of every sample gave 3 million or more CDR3-containing paired-end reads. MiXCR, applied by TCRdb to the 5' RACE reads, yields one record per CDR3 protein. Of approximately 1.5 million distinct CDR3 sequences in the sample, under 55% were seen once. Germline-derived CDR1 and CDR2 are SGHNT and YYREEE (reference sequence). The V end was cut by 0 bases, the J end by 8 bases, with 8 bases between. This CDR3 contains 12 residues.

The V and J genes are TRBV5-4 and TRBJ1-2; D call uncertain. Sequenced sample: blood. This clonotype was sampled from a woman aged 18-29 years in good health. The CDR3 is CASSLGKGGYTF. As DNA, the CDR3 is TGTGCCAGCAGCTTGGGTAAGGGCGGCTACACCTTC.